These T cell receptor beta chains were read from a single sample in a study of blood T cell repertoires in COVID-19. Clones were sequenced by immunoSEQ multiplex PCR, and TCRdb holds only the in-frame ones, with some missing. The table has more than 250,000 clones, more than 85% seen once. What was sequenced was PBMCs or T cells enriched from blood (not recorded which). The receptors originated from a woman aged 25 to 39 who had recovered from COVID-19. The CDR3 runs from the conserved cysteine through the conserved F or W. The D gene is left open where the match is weak. Clone sizes are given selectively: once, few, many, or a class where the clone is expanded.

v_call,d_call,j_call,clone_size,cdr3_aa,cdr3_nt
TRBV7-8,TRBD2,TRBJ2-1,.,CASSSHRDYSYNEQFF,TGTGCCAGCAGCTCCCACCGGGACTACTCCTACAATGAGCAGTTCTTC
TRBV2,TRBD1,TRBJ1-4,.,CASSEARQGRNEKLFF,TGTGCCAGCAGTGAAGCCCGACAGGGGAGGAATGAAAAACTGTTTTTT
TRBV5-4,TRBD1,TRBJ1-2,.,CASSRLGQGGHGYTF,TGTGCCAGCAGTCGGTTGGGACAGGGGGGACATGGCTACACCTTC
TRBV27,TRBD1,TRBJ1-3,.,CASSSTPDRGNTIYF,TGTGCCAGCAGTTCTACCCCGGACAGGGGAAACACCATATATTTT
TRBV25-1,.,TRBJ1-6,.,CASSEGLGRPLHF,TGTGCCAGCAGTGAAGGGCTCGGGAGGCCCCTCCACTTT
TRBV28,.,TRBJ1-5,once,CASTKGRVQNSNQPQHF,TGTGCCAGCACAAAAGGGAGGGTGCAAAATAGCAATCAGCCCCAGCATTTT
TRBV27,.,TRBJ2-1,.,CASSWVTNNEQFF,TGTGCCAGCAGCTGGGTGACTAACAATGAGCAGTTCTTC
TRBV5-6,.,TRBJ1-1,.,CASSRQGRADTEAFF,TGTGCCAGCAGCAGGCAGGGTAGGGCGGACACTGAAGCTTTCTTT
TRBV7-2,TRBD2,TRBJ2-7,once,CASSLRDGGGGEQYF,TGTGCCAGCAGCTTACGGGACGGCGGGGGAGGCGAGCAGTACTTC
TRBV18,.,TRBJ2-7,.,CASSPTGRTGEQYF,TGTGCCAGCTCACCCACCGGGCGGACGGGGGAGCAGTACTTC
TRBV3-1/TRBV3-2,TRBD1,TRBJ1-5,.,CASSLQGAGQPQHF,TGTGCCAGCAGCCTACAGGGGGCAGGGCAGCCCCAGCATTTT
TRBV28,.,TRBJ1-1,.,CASSFPSGGFYAEAFF,TGTGCCAGCAGTTTTCCGAGCGGGGGATTTTATGCTGAAGCTTTCTTT
TRBV18,.,TRBJ2-7,.,CASSPTQGGVNEQYF,TGTGCCAGCTCACCTACACAGGGCGGTGTCAACGAGCAGTACTTC
TRBV11-2,.,TRBJ1-1,.,CASSRDRVWYTEAFF,TGTGCCAGCAGCCGCGACCGGGTTTGGTACACTGAAGCTTTCTTT
TRBV3-1/TRBV3-2,TRBD2,TRBJ2-7,.,CASSQDGTGTRTYEQYF,TGTGCCAGCAGCCAAGATGGGACCGGGACTAGAACCTACGAGCAGTACTTC
TRBV5-8,TRBD1,TRBJ2-7,.,CASTRTGFTYEQYF,TGTGCCAGCACCCGGACAGGGTTCACCTACGAGCAGTACTTC
TRBV7-2,TRBD2,TRBJ2-7,once,CASSFEGTSGGVYEQYF,TGTGCCAGCAGCTTCGAAGGGACTAGCGGGGGGGTGTACGAGCAGTACTTC
TRBV7-6,TRBD1,TRBJ2-1,.,CASSFGQGRLNEQFF,TGTGCCAGCAGTTTCGGACAGGGACGCCTTAATGAGCAGTTCTTC
TRBV18,TRBD1,TRBJ1-4,.,CASSPIPGQRNEKLFF,TGTGCCAGCTCACCGATCCCGGGACAGCGAAATGAAAAACTGTTTTTT
TRBV11-3,.,TRBJ2-7,.,CASSQRGLPYEQYF,TGTGCCAGCAGCCAACGCGGACTACCCTACGAGCAGTACTTC
TRBV28,.,TRBJ1-4,.,CASSRGYPNEKLFF,TGTGCCAGCAGCAGGGGATATCCTAATGAAAAACTGTTTTTT
TRBV19,.,TRBJ1-6,.,CASSQAGNSPLHF,TGTGCCAGTAGCCAGGCCGGTAATTCACCCCTCCACTTT
TRBV28,TRBD1,TRBJ2-5,.,CASRQGARETQYF,TGTGCCAGCAGACAGGGGGCTAGGGAGACCCAGTACTTC
TRBV29-1,TRBD1,TRBJ1-2,.,CSVATGGRVYGYTF,TGCAGCGTGGCAACAGGGGGCCGCGTATATGGCTACACCTTC
TRBV4-3,.,TRBJ2-6,.,CASSQGVGSSGANVLTF,TGCGCCAGCAGCCAAGGTGTCGGTAGCTCTGGGGCCAACGTCCTGACTTTC
TRBV9,TRBD2,TRBJ2-3,.,CASSVTGTSGTDTQYF,TGTGCCAGCAGCGTAACCGGGACTAGCGGCACAGATACGCAGTATTTT
TRBV4-2,.,TRBJ2-5,.,CASSQSGMGGTQYF,TGTGCCAGCAGCCAATCCGGGATGGGGGGGACCCAGTACTTC
TRBV28,TRBD2,TRBJ2-1,.,CASSSGTSGSYNEQFF,TGTGCCAGCAGTTCCGGGACTAGCGGGAGCTACAATGAGCAGTTCTTC
TRBV24-1,TRBD2,TRBJ2-5,.,CATQERLAGGTQYF,TGTGCCACCCAAGAACGACTAGCGGGGGGGACCCAGTACTTC
TRBV4-3,.,TRBJ2-3,.,CASSQEGGPILDTQYF,TGCGCCAGCAGCCAAGAAGGAGGCCCGATACTCGATACGCAGTATTTT
TRBV7-2,TRBD2,TRBJ2-1,.,CASSRLQLAGGARGFF,TGTGCCAGCAGCCGCCTTCAACTAGCGGGAGGGGCCCGAGGGTTCTTC
TRBV6-5,TRBD2,TRBJ2-6,.,CARGGAASGANVLTF,TGTGCCAGGGGAGGGGCTGCGTCTGGGGCCAACGTCCTGACTTTC
TRBV27,TRBD1,TRBJ2-2,.,CASNLRSSGQGTGELFF,TGTGCCAGCAACCTACGGTCCTCGGGACAGGGAACCGGGGAGCTGTTTTTT
TRBV6-2/TRBV6-3,TRBD1,TRBJ1-5,.,CASSYRKTGGQPQHF,TGTGCCAGCAGTTACCGAAAGACAGGGGGTCAGCCCCAGCATTTT
TRBV11-3,.,TRBJ2-2,.,CASSSPTGELFF,TGTGCCAGCAGCTCCCCGACAGGGGAGCTGTTTTTT
TRBV5-1,TRBD2,TRBJ2-7,.,CASSLAASGIYEQYF,TGCGCCAGCAGCTTGGCCGCTAGCGGGATCTACGAGCAGTACTTC
TRBV3-1/TRBV3-2,.,TRBJ1-2,.,CASSASVNYGYTF,TGTGCCAGCAGCGCCTCGGTTAACTATGGCTACACCTTC
TRBV5-1,TRBD1,TRBJ2-2,.,CASSFQGANTGELFF,TGCGCCAGCAGCTTCCAGGGGGCGAACACCGGGGAGCTGTTTTTT
TRBV24-1,TRBD1,TRBJ2-1,.,CATSDLGTGLNEQFF,TGTGCCACCAGTGATTTAGGGACAGGGCTCAATGAGCAGTTCTTC
TRBV24-1,.,TRBJ1-1,few,CATSVPQVNATEAFF,TGTGCCACCAGTGTCCCCCAGGTGAACGCCACTGAAGCTTTCTTT
TRBV19,.,TRBJ1-2,.,CASSKRTDSANYGYTF,TGTGCCAGTAGTAAACGGACAGATTCTGCTAACTATGGCTACACCTTC
TRBV2,TRBD1,TRBJ1-6,.,CASTLDRTVNSPLHF,TGTGCCAGCACCCTGGACAGGACCGTTAATTCACCCCTCCACTTT
TRBV4-2,.,TRBJ2-7,.,CASSQESWGGAGEQYF,TGTGCCAGCAGCCAAGAAAGTTGGGGGGGCGCGGGGGAGCAGTACTTC
TRBV5-1,.,TRBJ2-1,.,CASSLTGESWNEQFF,TGCGCCAGCAGCTTGACGGGTGAATCGTGGAATGAGCAGTTCTTC
TRBV2,.,TRBJ2-4,.,CASSVGQPSNIQYF,TGTGCCAGCAGTGTTGGGCAGCCATCGAACATTCAGTACTTC
TRBV5-1,TRBD2,TRBJ2-1,.,CASSGTSTNRPYNEQFF,TGCGCCAGCAGCGGGACTAGCACGAATCGCCCTTACAATGAGCAGTTCTTC
TRBV7-9,TRBD1,TRBJ1-1,few,CASSRGQFEAFF,TGTGCCAGCAGCCGGGGACAGTTTGAAGCTTTCTTT
TRBV11-3,.,TRBJ1-3,.,CASSPRGRNTIYF,TGTGCCAGCAGCCCCCGTGGGCGAAACACCATATATTTT
TRBV3-1/TRBV3-2,.,TRBJ1-1,.,CASSRHGRSDTEAFF,TGTGCCAGCAGCCGCCACGGGAGGAGTGACACTGAAGCTTTCTTT
TRBV7-3,.,TRBJ2-1,.,CASSSVGSYNEQFF,TGTGCCAGCAGCTCAGTAGGGAGCTACAATGAGCAGTTCTTC
TRBV27,TRBD2,TRBJ2-1,.,CASSSPSSGYNEQFF,TGTGCCAGCAGTTCCCCCTCTAGCGGTTACAATGAGCAGTTCTTC
TRBV10-3,.,TRBJ2-7,.,CAISELGRSNSYEQYF,TGTGCCATCAGTGAGTTGGGGCGAAGTAATTCCTACGAGCAGTACTTC
TRBV9,TRBD1,TRBJ2-6,once,CASSIGVGGGGANVLTF,TGTGCCAGCAGCATCGGCGTAGGGGGCGGTGGGGCCAACGTCCTGACTTTC
TRBV9,.,TRBJ2-5,.,CASSVGSSQETQYF,TGTGCCAGCAGCGTGGGTAGCTCCCAAGAGACCCAGTACTTC
TRBV5-8,.,TRBJ1-2,.,CASSLVAPSSYGYTF,TGTGCCAGCAGCTTGGTGGCACCATCCTCATATGGCTACACCTTC
TRBV24-1,TRBD1,TRBJ2-2,.,CATSDWRDREGGGELFF,TGTGCCACCAGTGATTGGAGGGACAGGGAAGGAGGCGGGGAGCTGTTTTTT
TRBV4-3,TRBD2,TRBJ2-5,.,CASSQDVSGLGQETQYF,TGCGCCAGCAGCCAAGACGTCTCGGGACTAGGACAAGAGACCCAGTACTTC
TRBV24-1,TRBD2,TRBJ2-5,.,CATSAIGGGPWGETQYF,TGTGCCACCAGTGCCATAGGCGGGGGGCCGTGGGGAGAGACCCAGTACTTC